Given below is one T cell receptor (beta chain) in context. V shed 7 bases and J 7 bases; nucleotides not matched to a gene: 14. The CDR3 length is 15 residues. The V gene's germline CDR1 is SQVTM and CDR2 ANQGSEA. Only patients with spare fresh-frozen tumor and over two years of follow-up were included. Clones were sequenced by immunoSEQ multiplex PCR, and TCRdb holds only the in-frame ones, with some missing. The table has tens of thousands of clones, 82% seen once. This specimen comes from a study of glioma-infiltrating T cells after dendritic cell vaccination. At the level of the study: The vaccine used monocyte-derived dendritic cells pulsed overnight with autologous tumor lysate.

This clonotype originated in a human donor with glioblastoma. Source: blood, taken before dendritic cell vaccination. The chain couples TRBV29-1 to TRBJ2-7; 12 positions match TRBD2. The CDR3 reads CSAATSGGSSGEQYF. Written as DNA, the CDR3 is TGCAGCGCTGCGACTAGCGGGGGCTCCTCTGGGGAGCAGTACTTC.